This T cell receptor beta chain was sequenced during a study of blood T cell repertoires in COVID-19. The overall study: The analysed material was cDNA or gDNA that came from T cells, B-cell-depleted T cells, or PBMCs.

In germline, CDR1 is SGHRS, CDR2 YFSETQ. The V and J ends lost 4 bases and 2 bases respectively, with 10 bases between them. The CDR3 spans 14 residues. The protocol was immunoSEQ multiplex PCR, while the TCRdb copy is restricted to in-frame clones and leaves out a portion. The table shows a few hundred thousand clones, with 90% occurring only once. The sample taken for sequencing was peripheral blood. The TCR sequence derives from a woman in her fifties or sixties with COVID-19, enrolled during active disease. The V call is TRBV5-1, the J call TRBJ1-5, with unresolved D. The CDR3 bases are TGCGCCAGCAGCCAGGCAGCGGGCAATCAGCCCCAGCATTTT. It is translated as CASSQAAGNQPQHF.